This T cell receptor (beta chain) was sequenced for a study of cytomegalovirus exposure and HLA in healthy donors. It was with 60 Vbeta and 13 Jbeta primers that the PCR ran. TCRdb keeps only in-frame clones here, not all; method: immunoSEQ multiplex PCR. The sample comprises 150,000 to 200,000 clones, approximately 86% of which are singletons, and approximately 2% rests with the top ten. As regards this clone: Antigen specificity is unknown.

Study-level findings and limits: With DRB1 most and HLA-C fewest, TCR association rates differed between HLA loci in a later analysis. As a later analysis showed, several of the most significant clusters appeared to be linked to common viral pathogens. A few chains tied to CMV proved CMV antigen-specific in vitro. In an earlier analysis, about 87% or about 30%: the productive usage of most TCR beta V segments.

V was clipped by 10 bases and J by 1 base, with 13 bases between them. Germline loops: CDR1 MNHEY, CDR2 SMNVEV (reference sequence). This CDR3 is built from 13 residues. Source material: PBMCs. This clonotype originated in a woman younger than 30 in good health and CMV-seronegative. The J gene is TRBJ2-5, the V gene TRBV27, with D perhaps matching TRBD1 (7 bases). The CDR3 DNA is TGTGCCATTGACAGGGAGGTCCAAGAGACCCAGTACTTC. It codes for CAIDREVQETQYF.